Following are 30 T cell receptor beta chains from one sample sequenced in a study of blood T cell repertoires in COVID-19 (dated by TCRdb to 2019 to 2021). The library came from the immunoSEQ multiplex PCR assay. TCRdb carries this immuneACCESS record with in-frame sequences only. Its versions omit some clonotypes, under half of them owing to an unresolved V gene in the studies checked, with the rest unexplained. The sample table contains about 300,000 clones; only one count was recorded for more than 85% of them. Roughly 5.1% of the sample comes from the top ten. The sequenced sample was peripheral blood. Receptor source: a man aged 35-49 years with acute or convalescent COVID-19.

The chain uses TRBV19 and TRBJ1-2; a weak D match, TRBD1 (5 bases). The CDR3 is 15 amino acids. Between the trimmed V and J ends, which lost 6 bases and 4 bases, there was a span of 18 bases. Germline lookup yields CDR1 LNHDA and CDR2 SQIVND (reference sequence). The CDR3 here is CASSGLSAGIYGYTF. Here the CDR3 DNA reads TGTGCCAGTAGCGGGTTGTCGGCAGGGATCTATGGCTACACCTTC.

The V and J genes are TRBV4-1 and TRBJ1-3; D not certain. This CDR3 has 16 residues. The V end was cut by 5 bases, the J end by 1 base, with 15 bases between. The V gene's germline CDR1 is MGHRA and CDR2 YSYEKL. The CDR3: CASSTETFWSGNTIYF. The CDR3 DNA reads as TGCGCCAGCAGCACCGAGACATTCTGGTCTGGAAACACCATATATTTT.

The V and J genes are TRBV30 and TRBJ2-7; TRBD1 matches 7 bases. The CDR3 runs 13 residues. Unmatched junction bases numbered 12, after V lost 7 bases and J lost 6 bases. The germline V gene encodes CDR1 GTSNPN and CDR2 SVGIG (reference sequence). CDR3 nucleotides: TGTGCCTTAAACCGGGACAGTGACCTCGAGCAGTACTTC. Amino acid sequence: CALNRDSDLEQYF.

The chain carries TRBV10-3 and TRBJ2-4; 7 bases are a match to TRBD1. Trimming took 8 bases from V and 10 from J; bases not matched to a gene: 8. This CDR3 is built from 12 residues. The germline gives CDR1 ENHRY, CDR2 SYGVKD. CDR3 nucleotides: TGTGCCATCGGGGAAGCAGGGGGTATTCAGTACTTC. Its translation: CAIGEAGGIQYF.

The chain employs TRBV6-5 and TRBJ2-6; the D gene is possibly TRBD2 (5 bases). Trimming removed 4 bases at V and 0 bases at J, with 7 bases between. Germline loops: CDR1 MNHEY, CDR2 SVGAGI. The CDR3 extends over 15 amino acids. CDR3 bases: TGTGCCAGCAGTTCTGGAGGCTCTGGGGCCAACGTCCTGACTTTC. As protein: CASSSGGSGANVLTF.

CDR3 protein: CASSVLQGSSYEQYF. The CDR3 DNA sequence: TGTGCCAGCAGCGTACTACAGGGAAGCTCCTACGAGCAGTACTTC. The chain has TRBV5-6 and TRBJ2-7; a possible D gene is TRBD1 (6 bases). Germline CDR1 SGHDT, CDR2 YYEEEE. This CDR3 region has 15 residues. Trimming took off 4 bases at V and 0 bases at J, with 14 bases between the two ends. Using reference TRBV5-6 and TRBJ2-7 for the parts outside the CDR3, the full variable domain is DAGVTQSPTHLIKTRGQQVTLRCSPKSGHDTVSWYQQALGQGPQFIFQYYEEEERQRGNFPDRFSGHQFPNYSSELNVNALLLGDSALYLCASSVLQGSSYEQYFGPGTRLTVT.

Notes on this clone: Additional DNA sequences in this sample encode the identical CDR3. This chain uses TRBV29-1 with TRBJ1-1; TRBD1 is a possible D gene (6 bases). Germline lookup yields CDR1 SQVTM and CDR2 ANQGSEA. V was shortened by 3 bases and J by 5 bases, with 13 bases between the two germline ends. The CDR3 is 13 amino acids. CDR3 region: CSVEKQGGTEAFF. For the CDR3, the DNA is TGCAGCGTTGAGAAACAGGGCGGGACTGAAGCTTTCTTT.

The chain employs TRBV9 and TRBJ2-2; 9 bases map to TRBD1. The ends lost 3 bases at V and 7 bases at J; junction bases unmatched: 4. The CDR3 runs 14 residues. Germline-derived CDR1 and CDR2 are SGDLS and YYNGEE. The CDR3 spells CASSGTGAGGELFF. The CDR3 bases are TGTGCCAGCAGCGGGACAGGGGCTGGCGGGGAGCTGTTTTTT. The full variable domain, completed using reference TRBV9 and TRBJ2-2, is DSGVTQTPKHLITATGQRVTLRCSPRSGDLSVYWYQQSLDQGLQFLIQYYNGEERAKGNILERFSAQQFPDLHSELNLSSLELGDSALYFCASSGTGAGGELFFGEGSRLTVL.

DNA of the CDR3: TGCGCCAGCAGCTTGGGTGCCAGTCACACTGAAGCTTTCTTT. This gives the protein CASSLGASHTEAFF. The chain employs TRBV5-1 and TRBJ1-1; no definite D call. From germline, CDR1 is SGHRS and CDR2 YFSETQ. The CDR3 runs 14 residues. Trimming stripped 0 bases from V and 3 bases from J, with 9 bases between.

Turning to this clone: One end of the junction varies from germline; a read error may be responsible. V gene TRBV10-1 combines with J gene TRBJ2-7, with 7 bases aligning to TRBD1. Germline V gene sequence: CDR1 WNHNN, CDR2 SYGVQD (reference sequence). The CDR3 contains 12 residues. Written as DNA, the CDR3 is TGCGCCAGCAGTGAGTCTGGGGACAGTGAGAACTTC. It codes for CASSESGDSENF.

The V call is TRBV5-1, the J call TRBJ2-6; TRBD1 matches 7 bases. The length of the CDR3 is 19 residues. With V trimmed by 4 bases and J by 0 bases, 13 bases remained unmatched. Germline-derived CDR1 and CDR2 are SGHRS and YFSETQ. This CDR3 reads CASSTFIPGQYSGANVLTF. In DNA, the CDR3 is TGCGCCAGCAGCACTTTCATCCCGGGACAGTACTCTGGGGCCAACGTCCTGACTTTC.

This chain uses TRBV9 with TRBJ1-1; D not resolved. The CDR3 has 14 residues. Germline CDR1 SGDLS, CDR2 YYNGEE. The V gene lost 3 bases and the J gene lost 1 base, with 10 bases spanning the gap. As DNA, the CDR3 is TGTGCCAGCAGCGCCGACATTCGGAACACTGAAGCTTTCTTT. This codes for CASSADIRNTEAFF.

The rearrangement links TRBV9 to TRBJ2-7; a possible D gene is TRBD1 (6 bases). This CDR3 is built from 13 residues. With 3 bases removed from V and 3 bases from J, the gap between germline ends came to 10 bases. Per the germline V gene, CDR1 is SGDLS and CDR2 is YYNGEE. The CDR3 DNA follows: TGTGCCAGCAGCGAGGGGGTGAACTACGAGCAGTACTTC. Its translation: CASSEGVNYEQYF.

CDR3 residues: CASSQVDGGNYGYTF. The CDR3 nucleotides read TGTGCCAGCAGCCAAGTTGATGGGGGGAACTATGGCTACACCTTC. The chain is built from TRBV4-2 and TRBJ1-2; perhaps TRBD1 as D (5 bases). CDR1 is LGHNA, CDR2 YNFKEQ, per germline. CDR3 length: 15 amino acids. V was shortened by 1 base and J by 2 bases, with 11 bases between the two germline ends.

The V call is TRBV6-7, the J call TRBJ1-4; D is possibly TRBD1 (5 bases). TRBV6-7 carries the ORF label, with uncertain function. The CDR3 is 12 residues long. The ends were cut back, 2 bases at V and 8 bases at J, with 6 bases in the middle. The CDR3 region is CASSYGGEKLFF. The CDR3 DNA reads TGTGCCAGCAGTTACGGGGGGGAAAAACTGTTTTTT.

As to this clone: One junction end disagrees with the germline gene, perhaps due to a read error. The CDR3 nucleotides are TGTGCCAGCAATGAAGACAGGTCCTATGGCTACACCTTC. It translates to CASNEDRSYGYTF. The rearrangement joins TRBV2 to TRBJ1-2; the D gene is possibly TRBD1 (6 bases). CDR1 and CDR2 from the germline V gene are SNHLY and FYNNEI. CDR3 length equals 13 residues.

This sequence joins TRBV10-2 and TRBJ2-7; 9 bases map to TRBD1. With V trimmed by 8 bases and J by 6 bases, 8 bases remained unmatched. Germline values: CDR1 WSHSY, CDR2 SAAADI. The CDR3 runs 13 residues. CDR3 region: CASAGTGTGEQYF. The CDR3 DNA reads TGCGCCAGCGCCGGGACAGGGACGGGCGAGCAGTACTTC.

This rearrangement joins TRBV9 to TRBJ2-3, with 7 bases matching TRBD1. The V gene's germline CDR1 is SGDLS and CDR2 YYNGEE. V lost 4 bases, J lost 2 bases, and 7 bases stayed unmatched. There are 15 residues in the CDR3. CDR3 DNA: TGTGCCAGCAGCCTTCGACAGGGAACCACAGATACGCAGTATTTT. Residues: CASSLRQGTTDTQYF.

V usage is TRBV30 and J usage is TRBJ1-6; 7 nucleotides agree with TRBD1. Germline CDR1 reads GTSNPN; CDR2 reads SVGIG (reference sequence). CDR3 length equals 13 residues. The ends lost 5 bases at V and 10 bases at J; junction bases unmatched: 8. CDR3: CAWATGPDSPLHF. DNA of the CDR3: TGTGCCTGGGCGACAGGGCCAGACTCACCCCTCCACTTT.

The chain uses TRBV19 and TRBJ1-5; no firm D call. V shed 7 bases and J shed 2 bases, with 15 bases lying between them. Germline V gene sequence: CDR1 LNHDA, CDR2 SQIVND (reference sequence). The CDR3 is 15 residues long. CDR3 DNA: TGTGCCAGTAAAAGGTTTAGGGAGGGCAATCAGCCCCAGCATTTT. Its translation: CASKRFREGNQPQHF.

CDR3 sequence (DNA): TGTGCCAGCAGCCCCTTATTGTATGGCACAGATACGCAGTATTTT. Amino acids: CASSPLLYGTDTQYF. V gene TRBV7-9 combines with J gene TRBJ2-3; D remains unclear. CDR1 and CDR2 (germline): SEHNR, FQNEAQ (reference sequence). This CDR3 comprises 15 residues. V was pared by 5 bases and J by 1 base, with 13 bases between.

Note on this clone: Other nucleotide sequences from this sample produce the same CDR3. The chain is built from TRBV3-1 (or the pseudogene TRBV3-2) and TRBJ1-5; TRBD1 aligns across 10 bases. V lost 4 bases, J lost 7 bases, and 4 bases stayed unmatched. The CDR3 is 14 residues long. Germline values: CDR1 LGHDT, CDR2 YNNKEL (reference sequence). CDR3 protein: CASSRTGGEQPQHF. The CDR3 nucleotides read TGTGCCAGCAGCCGGACAGGGGGTGAACAGCCCCAGCATTTT.

The rearrangement joins TRBV6-5 to TRBJ1-1; TRBD1 is a possible D gene (5 bases). The V and J ends lost 6 bases and 1 base respectively, with 12 bases between them. The CDR3 totals 14 residues. CDR1 and CDR2 (germline): MNHEY, SVGAGI. CDR3 nucleotide sequence: TGTGCCAGCAGCCTGGGACTTACGAACACTGAAGCTTTCTTT. It encodes CASSLGLTNTEAFF.

This clone has more than one count but fewer than ten. The rearrangement joins TRBV3-1 (or the pseudogene TRBV3-2) to TRBJ1-6, with D possibly TRBD1 on 5 matching bases. From germline, CDR1 is LGHDT and CDR2 YNNKEL (reference sequence). The CDR3 runs to 17 residues. V lost 1 base and J 0 bases, leaving 10 bases between the germline ends. CDR3 in DNA: TGTGCCAGCAGCCAAGGACAGAGAAGCTCCTATAATTCACCCCTCCACTTT. Translating gives CASSQGQRSSYNSPLHF.

This rearrangement joins TRBV30 to TRBJ1-6; TRBD1 matches at 9 bases. V lost 4 bases, J lost 10 bases, and 8 bases stayed unmatched. Germline V gives CDR1 GTSNPN, CDR2 SVGIG (reference sequence). The CDR3 is 14 residues long. CDR3 region: CAWKTGTGYSPLHF. DNA for the CDR3: TGTGCCTGGAAAACCGGGACAGGGTACTCACCCCTCCACTTT. The full variable domain, completed using reference TRBV30 and TRBJ1-6, is SQTIHQWPATLVQPVGSPLSLECTVEGTSNPNLYWYRQAAGRGLQLLFYSVGIGQISSEVPQNLSASRPQDRQFILSSKKLLLSDSGFYLCAWKTGTGYSPLHFGNGTRLTVT.

The chain employs TRBV15 and TRBJ2-5, with D unresolved. The ends were cut back, 3 bases at V and 1 base at J, with 6 bases in the middle. There are 13 residues in the CDR3. Germline CDR1 is LNHNV and CDR2 is YYDKDF (reference sequence). DNA for the CDR3: TGTGCCACCAGCAGGCCGGGCCAAGAGACCCAGTACTTC. Translation gives CATSRPGQETQYF.

This clone turned up a few times. J is TRBJ2-1 and V is TRBV5-4, with D possibly TRBD2 on 7 matching bases. The CDR3 has 15 residues. V was cut by 0 bases and J by 5 bases, with 12 bases left in between. Germline-derived CDR1 and CDR2 are SGHNT and YYREEE (reference sequence). The CDR3: CASSLGGGRHNEQFF. Written as DNA, the CDR3 is TGTGCCAGCAGCTTGGGGGGGGGCAGGCACAATGAGCAGTTCTTC.

The chain couples TRBV5-6 to TRBJ1-6; tentatively, D is TRBD1 (6 bases). The length of the CDR3 is 14 residues. Trimming pared 1 base from V and 7 bases from J, leaving 9 bases between. CDR1 SGHDT and CDR2 YYEEEE come from the germline V gene. The CDR3 region has the DNA TGTGCCAGCAGCTTGACAGGGATAAATTCACCCCTCCACTTT. It yields the protein CASSLTGINSPLHF.

The chain uses TRBV14 and TRBJ2-3, with D possibly matching TRBD1 (6 bases). Germline V gene data show CDR1 as SGHDN and CDR2 as FVKESK. The CDR3 extends over 16 amino acids. With 0 bases removed from V and 4 bases from J, the gap between germline ends came to 14 bases. CDR3 loop: CASSQDLTGRADTQYF. CDR3 sequence (DNA): TGTGCCAGCAGCCAAGATCTAACAGGGAGAGCAGATACGCAGTATTTT.

The chain uses TRBV2 and TRBJ2-3, with 12 bases fitting TRBD2. CDR3 size: 13 residues. Germline assignment: CDR1 SNHLY and CDR2 FYNNEI. V dropped 6 bases and J dropped 5; count of bases not matched to a gene: 0. The CDR3 region is CASRTSGGDTQYF. The CDR3 DNA follows: TGTGCCAGCAGGACTAGCGGGGGAGATACGCAGTATTTT.